This T cell receptor beta chain comes out of a study of cytomegalovirus exposure and HLA in healthy donors. Looking at the study overall: An early release of data contained 75 million to 100 million unique TCRs, which came from HLA-typed donors.

Vbeta (60) and Jbeta (13) primers were used in the PCR. Generated by immunoSEQ multiplex PCR, the TCRdb table keeps only in-frame clones and is missing some. This sample yields some 120,000 clones, of which 65% to 85% are seen a single time; under 5% belongs to the top ten. CDR3 size: 14 residues. The germline V and J ends were trimmed by 3 bases and 4 bases, with 10 bases remaining between them. Germline V CDR1 and CDR2: SGHTA, FQGNSA. About this clone itself: What it binds is unknown.

Study-level findings and limits: Later on, a genetic analysis was performed. It linked a missense variant in DCLRE1C with V- and J-gene trimming of TCR beta.

The rearrangement links TRBV7-2 to TRBJ1-5; possible D gene TRBD1, 5 bases. Sequencing used PBMCs. The sequence was collected from a man aged 18 to 30 in good health and CMV-seropositive. The CDR3, as DNA: TGTGCCAGCAGCTTTTATACAGGAAATCAGCCCCAGCATTTT. This encodes CASSFYTGNQPQHF.